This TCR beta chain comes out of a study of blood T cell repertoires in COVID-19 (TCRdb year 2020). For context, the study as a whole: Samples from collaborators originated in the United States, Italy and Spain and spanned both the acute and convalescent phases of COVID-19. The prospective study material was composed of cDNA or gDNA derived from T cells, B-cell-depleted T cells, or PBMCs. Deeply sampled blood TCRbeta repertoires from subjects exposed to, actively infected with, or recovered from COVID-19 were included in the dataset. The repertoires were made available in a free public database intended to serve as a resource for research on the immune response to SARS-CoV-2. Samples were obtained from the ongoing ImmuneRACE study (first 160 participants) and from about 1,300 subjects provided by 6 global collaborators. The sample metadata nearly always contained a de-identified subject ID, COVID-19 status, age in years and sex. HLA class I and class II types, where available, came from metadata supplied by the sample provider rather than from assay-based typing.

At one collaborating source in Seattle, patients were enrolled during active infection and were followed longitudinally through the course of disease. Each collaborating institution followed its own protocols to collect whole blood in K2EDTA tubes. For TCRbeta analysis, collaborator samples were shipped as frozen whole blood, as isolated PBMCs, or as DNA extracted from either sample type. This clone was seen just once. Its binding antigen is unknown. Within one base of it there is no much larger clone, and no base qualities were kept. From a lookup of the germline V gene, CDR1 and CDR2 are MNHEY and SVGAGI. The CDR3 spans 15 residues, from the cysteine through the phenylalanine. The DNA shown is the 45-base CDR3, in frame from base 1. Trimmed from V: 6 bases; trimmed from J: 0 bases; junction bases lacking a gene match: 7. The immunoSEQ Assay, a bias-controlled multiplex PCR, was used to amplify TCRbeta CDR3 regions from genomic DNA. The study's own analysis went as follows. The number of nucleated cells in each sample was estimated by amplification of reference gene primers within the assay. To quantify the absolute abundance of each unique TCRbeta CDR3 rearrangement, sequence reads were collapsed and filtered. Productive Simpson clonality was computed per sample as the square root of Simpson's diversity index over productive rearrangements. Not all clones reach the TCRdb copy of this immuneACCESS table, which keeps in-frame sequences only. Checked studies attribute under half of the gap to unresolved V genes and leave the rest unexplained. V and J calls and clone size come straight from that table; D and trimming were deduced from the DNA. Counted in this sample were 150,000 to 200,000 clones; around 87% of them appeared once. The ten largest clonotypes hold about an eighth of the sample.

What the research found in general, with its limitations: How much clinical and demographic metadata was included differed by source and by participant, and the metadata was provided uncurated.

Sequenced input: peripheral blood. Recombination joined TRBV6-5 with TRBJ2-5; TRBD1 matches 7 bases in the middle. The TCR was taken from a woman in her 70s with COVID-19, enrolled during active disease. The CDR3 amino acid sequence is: CASRADRANQETQYF. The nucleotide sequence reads TGTGCCAGCAGGGCCGACAGGGCTAACCAAGAGACCCAGTACTTC.